These 20 T cell receptor beta chains were sequenced from one sample in a study of blood T cell repertoires in COVID-19. Repertoires were generated with immunoSEQ multiplex PCR, while TCRdb's copy carries only in-frame clones and drops some. Seen here are approximately 25,000 clones, roughly 77% observed once, and the top ten hold around 2.5%. Sequencing was carried out using peripheral blood. These receptors all stem from a woman aged 65 to 85 with COVID-19, enrolled during active disease.

CDR3 loop: CASSHATGRITGNTIYF. The CDR3 DNA is TGTGCCAGCAGCCACGCTACAGGGCGGATAACTGGAAACACCATATATTTT. The chain couples TRBV3-1 (or the pseudogene TRBV3-2) to TRBJ1-3, with D perhaps matching TRBD1 (6 bases). The germline V gene has CDR1 LGHDT and CDR2 YNNKEL (reference sequence). The V and J ends lost 3 bases and 2 bases respectively, with 17 bases between them. The CDR3 extends over 17 amino acids.

This chain joins TRBV4-1 and TRBJ2-7; D unclear. The CDR3 spans 16 residues. Trimming removed 0 bases at V and 0 bases at J, with 12 bases between. Germline CDR1 MGHRA, CDR2 YSYEKL. DNA for the CDR3: TGCGCCAGCAGCCAAGATTTGGCAGCGAGCTCCTACGAGCAGTACTTC. It translates to CASSQDLAASSYEQYF.

The rearrangement links TRBV6-2 or TRBV6-3 to TRBJ2-1, with D maybe TRBD2 (7 bases). CDR1 and CDR2 (germline): MNHEY, SVGEGT. This CDR3 has 15 amino acids. Deletions cut 4 bases from V and 7 bases from J, with 17 bases between. The CDR3 loop reads CASSFPGGTGNEQFF. CDR3 nucleotide sequence: TGTGCCAGCAGTTTCCCGGGGGGTACAGGGAATGAGCAGTTCTTC.

This clone was recorded once. The chain joins TRBV10-2 to TRBJ1-1; 8 bases match TRBD1. CDR3 length: 16 residues. Trimming cost V 1 base and J 3 bases; bases outside gene matches: 7. CDR1 and CDR2 (germline): WSHSY, SAAADI. Written as DNA, the CDR3 is TGCGCCAGCAGTGAGTATGGGACAGGTGGCGACACTGAAGCTTTCTTT. Translated, it gives CASSEYGTGGDTEAFF.

This clone occurred a few times. J is TRBJ2-7 and V is TRBV6-2 or TRBV6-3; 10 nucleotides match TRBD2. This CDR3 comprises 15 residues. Per germline, CDR1 MNHEY and CDR2 SVGEGT. The J segment lost 0 bases and the V segment lost 6 bases, leaving 5 bases of the junction unmatched. CDR3 bases: TGTGCCAGCAGCCTAGGACTAGCGGACTCCTACGAGCAGTACGTC. As protein: CASSLGLADSYEQYV.

This chain connects TRBV7-6 to TRBJ2-3; 9 bases agree with TRBD2. Germline CDR1 is SGHVS and CDR2 is FNYEAQ. The CDR3 covers 16 residues. J was trimmed by 5 bases and V by 0 bases; bases with no gene match: 6. The CDR3 sequence: CASSLAEREVLDTQYF. CDR3 sequence (DNA): TGTGCCAGCAGCTTAGCTGAGCGGGAGGTTTTAGATACGCAGTATTTT.

This chain links TRBV7-3 with TRBJ2-3; TRBD2 matches 12 bases. The CDR3 has 17 residues. Germline CDR1 SGHTA, CDR2 FQGTGA. V gave up 10 bases and J gave up 2 bases; unmatched junction bases: 13. In DNA form, the CDR3 reads TGTGCCACCACCCTAGCGGGGGGGCCTCTGATCACAGATACGCAGTATTTT. Protein sequence: CATTLAGGPLITDTQYF. The complete variable domain, with remaining parts taken from reference TRBV7-3 and TRBJ2-3, reads GAGVSQTPSNKVTEKGKYVELRCDPISGHTALYWYRQSLGQGPEFLIYFQGTGAADDSGLPNDRFFAVRPEGSVSTLKIQRTERGDSAVYLCATTLAGGPLITDTQYFGPGTRLTVL.

This chain joins TRBV5-1 and TRBJ2-1, with 13 bases matching TRBD2. The V gene end was trimmed by 4 bases and the J gene end by 9 bases; junction bases not matched to a gene: 10. The CDR3 sequence is 16 residues long. Germline V gene lookup returns CDR1 SGHRS and CDR2 YFSETQ. The CDR3 nucleotides read TGCGCCAGCAGCACGATACTAGCGGGAGGGCCTGGTGAGCAGTTCTTC. Protein sequence: CASSTILAGGPGEQFF.

CDR3 bases: TGTGCCAGCAGCTCCGGTCGGAGCTCCTACGAGCAGTACTTC. It yields the protein CASSSGRSSYEQYF. This rearrangement joins TRBV11-3 to TRBJ2-7; D ambiguous. Germline CDR1 reads SGHNT; CDR2 reads YENEEA. The CDR3 has 14 residues. V was trimmed by 4 bases and J by 0 bases, leaving 10 bases between them.

The genes are TRBV7-8 and TRBJ1-2; 11 bases agree with TRBD1. Germline V gene data show CDR1 as SGHVS and CDR2 as FQNEAQ. J gave up 4 bases and V 5 bases, and 3 bases lay outside the gene matches. The CDR3 extends over 14 amino acids. The CDR3 spells CASSRGQGAYGYTF. DNA for the CDR3: TGTGCCAGCAGCCGTGGACAGGGGGCCTATGGCTACACCTTC.

This chain joins TRBV2 and TRBJ1-2; the D gene is possibly TRBD1 (5 bases). Looked up from germline, CDR1 is SNHLY and CDR2 is FYNNEI. V lost 4 bases to trimming and J lost 0 bases, with 6 bases between them. The CDR3 extends over 13 amino acids. The CDR3 bases are TGTGCCAGCAGTGGGACAACTAACTATGGCTACACCTTC. Its protein product is CASSGTTNYGYTF. The full variable domain, rest sourced from reference TRBV2 and TRBJ1-2, is EPEVTQTPSHQVTQMGQEVILRCVPISNHLYFYWYRQILGQKVEFLVSFYNNEISEKSEIFDDQFSVERPDGSNFTLKIRSTKLEDSAMYFCASSGTTNYGYTFGSGTRLTVV.

Written as DNA, the CDR3 is TGTGCCATCAGCCAGGGGAACACTGAAGCTTTCTTT. This encodes CAISQGNTEAFF. The chain has TRBV10-3 and TRBJ1-1; weak D call: TRBD1 (5 bases). Trimming pared 6 bases from V and 1 base from J, leaving 6 bases between. The CDR3 runs 12 residues. From germline, CDR1 is ENHRY and CDR2 SYGVKD.

This clone was seen only a few times. The gene calls are TRBV2 and TRBJ2-7; tentative D call: TRBD2 (7 bases). There are 14 residues in the CDR3. Trimming removed 7 bases from V and 2 bases from J, with 15 bases in between. Germline assignment: CDR1 SNHLY and CDR2 FYNNEI. CDR3 sequence: CASKGGDPPYEQYF. The CDR3 bases are TGTGCCAGCAAGGGGGGGGACCCCCCCTACGAGCAGTACTTC.

The count of this clone is one. The CDR3 region is CASSLAGSQRTDTQYF. CDR3 bases: TGTGCCAGCAGCCTAGCGGGTTCCCAAAGGACAGATACGCAGTATTTT. V is TRBV5-8 and J is TRBJ2-3; TRBD2 matches at 8 bases. From germline, CDR1 is SGHTS and CDR2 YDEGEE. CDR3 length equals 16 residues. Germline trimming cut 4 bases from V and 3 bases from J; bases unmatched to any gene: 10.

V is TRBV18 and J is TRBJ2-7; a possible D gene is TRBD1 (6 bases). V dropped 2 bases and J dropped 2 bases, with 7 bases sitting between them. The length of the CDR3 is 13 residues. The germline CDR1 and CDR2 sequences are KGHSH and LQKENI. CDR3 nucleotides: TGTGCCAGCTCACCAGGACAGACCTACGAGCAGTACTTC. Protein: CASSPGQTYEQYF.

The V call is TRBV6-5, the J call TRBJ2-7; D may be TRBD2 (6 bases). Germline-derived CDR1 and CDR2 are MNHEY and SVGAGI. CDR3 length equals 15 residues. Trimming took off 7 bases at V and 3 bases at J, with 19 bases between the two ends. The CDR3 region is CASINRPGGFYEQYV. The CDR3 bases are TGTGCCAGCATCAATCGGCCCGGGGGTTTCTACGAGCAGTACGTC.

As concerns this clone: One junction end does not reproduce the germline sequence, and a read error may be involved. V gene TRBV12-5 combines with J gene TRBJ2-1; TRBD1 matches at 10 bases. This CDR3 has 16 amino acids. Germline assignment: CDR1 LGHNT and CDR2 FRNRAP. CDR3 amino acids: CASGLAHGTGDNEQFF. The CDR3 DNA sequence: TGTGCTAGTGGTTTGGCCCACGGGACAGGGGACAACGAGCAGTTCTTC.

This rearrangement joins TRBV6-1 to TRBJ2-1; TRBD2 matches 11 bases. The CDR3 runs to 19 residues. Trimming cost V 2 bases and J 0 bases; bases outside gene matches: 9. CDR1 and CDR2 from the germline V gene are MNHNS and SASEGT. The CDR3 DNA reads TGTGCCAGCAGTGAACGAACTAGCGGGAGCCGCCCCTCCTACAATGAGCAGTTCTTC. Encoded protein: CASSERTSGSRPSYNEQFF.

The chain joins TRBV6-1 to TRBJ1-1; 8 bases fit TRBD1. V gave up 5 bases and J gave up 11 bases; unmatched junction bases: 10. Germline-derived CDR1 and CDR2 are MNHNS and SASEGT. There are 13 residues in the CDR3. The CDR3 sequence is CASSKREQGGAFF. In DNA, the CDR3 is TGTGCCAGCAGTAAACGAGAACAGGGGGGGGCTTTCTTT.

This clone was observed a handful of times. CDR3 amino acids: CASSDRGGPNTGELFF. For the CDR3, the DNA is TGTGCCAGCAGCGATAGGGGGGGACCGAACACCGGGGAGCTGTTTTTT. The J gene is TRBJ2-2, the V gene TRBV11-3, with D possibly matching TRBD2 (7 bases). V lost 5 bases and J lost 0, with 13 bases in between. The CDR3 runs 16 residues. Germline V gene sequence: CDR1 SGHNT, CDR2 YENEEA.